This TCR beta chain was recorded in a study of T cells expressing NK-cell markers. Background on the study: There were seven HCMV-seropositive donors and one seronegative donor among the eight sequenced.

Points from the study as a whole: Whether expanded NKG2C-expressing T cell clones recognize HCMV is unknown. Dominant NKG2C+ clonotype frequencies of roughly 1.0-7.5% of CD8+ T cells were measured in over 5 donors. Where a handful of donors were concerned, these clonotypes also led the CD3+CD56-NKG2C+ fraction.

Reanalyzing the 5' RACE reads, TCRdb keeps one entry per CDR3 protein, without DNA. Recorded for this sample: a few hundred thousand distinct CDR3 sequences. Turning to this clonotype: What it recognizes is unknown.

The receptor's source is a man aged 18 to 35 in good health. Material for sequencing was blood T cells: a sorted CD56 or NKG2C T cell subset, CD4+ or CD8+ T cells, or bulk PBMC T cells (not recorded which).

The CDR3 reads CASSWAVGADTQYF. The rearrangement uses TRBV6-5 and TRBJ2-3; without DNA, the TCRdb call of TRBD1 cannot be checked. Germline V gene lookup returns CDR1 MNHEY and CDR2 SVGAGI. The CDR3 sequence is 14 residues long.